The source of this T cell receptor (beta chain) is a study of cytomegalovirus exposure and HLA in healthy donors. This CDR3 region has 15 residues. V lost 0 bases to trimming and J lost 4 bases, with 10 bases between them. Germline lookup yields CDR1 SGHNT and CDR2 YENEEA. Researchers ran the PCR with 60 Vbeta and 13 Jbeta primers. TCRdb keeps only in-frame clones here, not all; method: immunoSEQ multiplex PCR. The table shows about 160,000 clones, with approximately 84% occurring only once. The source material was PBMCs. The V gene is TRBV11-3, the J gene TRBJ1-5, with a tentative D call TRBD1 (5 bases). The receptor's source is a woman aged 40 to 50 in good health and CMV-seropositive. CDR3 DNA: TGTGCCAGCAGCTTAGAGTTGGAGGGGAATCAGCCCCAGCATTTT. Its translation is CASSLELEGNQPQHF.